The present TCR beta chain was sequenced within a study of blood T cell repertoires in COVID-19. As for the study in general: Spain, Italy and the United States supplied samples that represented acute and convalescent COVID-19. The cDNA or gDNA used as material had been derived from T cells, B-cell-depleted T cells, or PBMCs.

This CDR3 region has 14 residues. Germline-derived CDR1 and CDR2 are MNHEY and SVGAGI. Unmatched junction bases numbered 0, after V lost 0 bases and J lost 4 bases. Per the authors' pipeline: Counts of nucleated cells, estimated from reference gene primer amplification, were obtained. Using immunoSEQ multiplex PCR, the repertoire was profiled, and TCRdb retains in-frame clones only, with some absent. V and J calls and clone size are as listed in that table; D and trimming were resolved from the DNA. The data hold some 120,000 clones, with 65% to 85% observed a single time. Sequencing was carried out using peripheral blood. The V call is TRBV6-5, the J call TRBJ1-2, with TRBD1 matching 9 bases. The source is a man in his sixties or seventies with acute or convalescent COVID-19. The CDR3 loop reads CASSYSDRGYGYTF. The CDR3 DNA follows: TGTGCCAGCAGTTACTCGGACAGGGGCTATGGCTACACCTTC.